This T cell receptor (beta chain) appears in the sequencing data of a study of blood T cell repertoires in COVID-19. Study at large: PBMCs, B-cell-depleted T cells, or T cells were the source of the cDNA or gDNA that made up the material.

Germline-derived CDR1 and CDR2 are SGHNT and YYREEE (reference sequence). This CDR3 region has 16 residues. Trimming stripped 4 bases from V and 1 base from J, with 16 bases between. Data came from immunoSEQ multiplex PCR; TCRdb stores just in-frame clones and leaves some out. Seen here are 150,000 or so clones, roughly nine tenths observed once, and the top ten hold around 15%. The count of this clone is one. The rearrangement uses TRBV5-4 and TRBJ2-3, with D tentatively TRBD1 (6 bases). This sequence originates from a man younger than 35 with COVID-19, enrolled during active disease. The sample comprised peripheral blood. The chain's CDR3 is CASSGYKGGGTDTQYF. The CDR3 coding sequence is TGTGCCAGCAGCGGCTACAAAGGGGGAGGCACAGATACGCAGTATTTT.